The present T cell receptor (beta chain) was sequenced within a study of blood T cell repertoires in COVID-19. Clones were sequenced by immunoSEQ multiplex PCR, and TCRdb holds only the in-frame ones, with some missing. The table has 170,000 or so clones, roughly nine tenths seen once. This clone is a singleton in its sample. In germline, CDR1 is SQVTM, CDR2 ANQGSEA. Trimming took off 2 bases at V and 2 bases at J, with 9 bases between the two ends. This CDR3 spans 14 amino acids. Material for sequencing was peripheral blood. The TCR comes from a man aged 18 to 35 who had recovered from COVID-19. The chain combines TRBV29-1 with TRBJ2-2; tentatively, D is TRBD2 (6 bases). The CDR3 spells CSVEPGANTGELFF. DNA of the CDR3: TGCAGCGTTGAACCGGGAGCTAACACCGGGGAGCTGTTTTTT.